A single TCR beta chain is shown here with its context. Its antigen remains unknown. The CDR3 totals 15 residues. CDR1 LNHDA and CDR2 SQIVND come from the germline V gene (reference sequence). Deletions cut 7 bases from V and 8 bases from J, with 21 bases between. The naive CD8 population came from CD45RO-negative cells selected for CCR7, without terminally differentiated effector memory CD45RA+ cells. This sample is part of a study of shared clonotypes between healthy human individuals. Looking at the study overall: A couple of women and a few men aged 18 to 49 served as donors. Findings of the study overall: What naive subsets generally showed was a larger estimated richness than memory subsets showed.

The data were produced by immunoSEQ multiplex PCR, yet TCRdb's version contains in-frame clones alone and is incomplete. The table has a few million clones, just over 90% seen once. The gene calls are TRBV19 and TRBJ1-3; possibly TRBD1 for D (5 bases). This receptor was identified in a man aged 18 to 30 in good health. Some clones in this sample may be carry-over from other donors' samples. The sample was naive CD8+ T cells from PBMCs. The CDR3 sequence: CASTPRGDSGDTIYF. The CDR3 nucleotides are TGTGCCAGTACCCCACGGGGGGACTCTGGGGACACCATATATTTT.